The clone carrying this T cell receptor (beta chain) was recorded a few times. The antigen is undetermined. These data belong to a study of T cell repertoires in cytomegalovirus infection. On the study more broadly: CMV infection together with matching HLA type was indicated by public TCR beta signatures. Study-level points and caveats: CMV carriers having the relevant HLA were flagged by cumulative public TCR beta family frequency. The response measured ex vivo was dominated by TCR beta clonotypes (HLA-C-restricted and CMV-specific).

TCRdb passed the reads through MiXCR, listing each CDR3 protein once. The table includes 200,000 to 250,000 distinct CDR3 sequences, roughly 20% detected once. Trimming removed 0 bases at V and 1 base at J, with 7 bases between. Germline CDR1 is DFQATT and CDR2 is SNEGSKA (reference sequence). This CDR3 has 13 amino acids. Specimen: CD8+ T cells from PBMCs. The TCR originated in a human donor in good health (CMV status not recorded). Some clones in this sample may be carry-over from other donors' samples. The chain uses TRBV20-1 and TRBJ2-7, with no clear D. The CDR3, as DNA: TGCAGTGCTAGAGATACGGAGTCCTACGAGCAGTACTTC. Translating gives CSARDTESYEQYF.